The rows below give T cell receptor beta chains drawn from one sample of a study of a mutant IDH1 vaccine in newly diagnosed glioma. Method: immunoSEQ multiplex PCR; TCRdb's copy keeps in-frame clones and lacks some. This sample carries some 71,000 clones, about 87% of them seen once, and the ten largest clones take roughly 2%. Their cognate antigens are unknown. The material was PBMCs, obtained from a glioma patient whose treatment included an IDH1 peptide vaccine. These receptors were taken from a man aged 25-45 years with glioma. Each CDR3 is given with its conserved first and last residue. Fields, in order: V gene, J gene, D gene, CDR3 length, CDR3 protein, CDR3 DNA. D genes are given only for firm matches.

v_gene: TRBV5-4
j_gene: TRBJ2-2
d_gene: .
len: 15
CDR3aa: CASSLMTVNTGELFF
CDR3nt: TGTGCCAGCAGCTTGATGACAGTGAACACCGGGGAGCTGTTTTTT

v_gene: TRBV29-1
j_gene: TRBJ1-1
d_gene: TRBD1
len: 14
CDR3aa: CSASSTGGYTEAFF
CDR3nt: TGCAGCGCGAGCTCGACAGGGGGCTATACTGAAGCTTTCTTT

v_gene: TRBV5-8
j_gene: TRBJ1-1
d_gene: .
len: 14
CDR3aa: CASSLYQGNTEAFF
CDR3nt: TGTGCCAGCAGCTTATATCAGGGGAACACTGAAGCTTTCTTT

v_gene: TRBV5-1
j_gene: TRBJ2-1
d_gene: TRBD2
len: 15
CDR3aa: CASSPEGTSGALPFF
CDR3nt: TGCGCCAGCAGCCCAGAAGGGACTAGCGGGGCCTTACCGTTCTTC

v_gene: TRBV5-1
j_gene: TRBJ2-5
d_gene: TRBD2
len: 14
CDR3aa: CASSPGLAQETQYF
CDR3nt: TGCGCCAGCAGCCCGGGACTAGCGCAAGAGACCCAGTACTTC

v_gene: TRBV18
j_gene: TRBJ2-2
d_gene: .
len: 16
CDR3aa: CASSPIGQQNTGELFF
CDR3nt: TGTGCCAGCTCACCAATCGGACAGCAGAACACCGGGGAGCTGTTTTTT

v_gene: TRBV28
j_gene: TRBJ1-2
d_gene: .
len: 13
CDR3aa: CASSLAVYYGYTF
CDR3nt: TGTGCCAGCAGTTTAGCAGTGTACTATGGCTACACCTTC

v_gene: TRBV7-9
j_gene: TRBJ2-2
d_gene: .
len: 15
CDR3aa: CASSPPNVNTGELFF
CDR3nt: TGTGCCAGCAGCCCCCCGAATGTGAACACCGGGGAGCTGTTTTTT

v_gene: TRBV11-3
j_gene: TRBJ2-2
d_gene: TRBD1
len: 15
CDR3aa: CASSSNRGSTGELFF
CDR3nt: TGTGCCAGCAGCTCCAACAGGGGTTCCACCGGGGAGCTGTTTTTT

v_gene: TRBV18
j_gene: TRBJ2-7
d_gene: TRBD1
len: 14
CDR3aa: CASSPLGQGSEQYF
CDR3nt: TGTGCCAGCTCGCCTTTGGGACAGGGAAGCGAGCAGTACTTC

v_gene: TRBV5-6
j_gene: TRBJ2-1
d_gene: TRBD2
len: 16
CDR3aa: CASSLALGGRLDEQFF
CDR3nt: TGTGCCAGCAGCTTGGCTCTGGGCGGGAGATTGGATGAGCAGTTCTTC